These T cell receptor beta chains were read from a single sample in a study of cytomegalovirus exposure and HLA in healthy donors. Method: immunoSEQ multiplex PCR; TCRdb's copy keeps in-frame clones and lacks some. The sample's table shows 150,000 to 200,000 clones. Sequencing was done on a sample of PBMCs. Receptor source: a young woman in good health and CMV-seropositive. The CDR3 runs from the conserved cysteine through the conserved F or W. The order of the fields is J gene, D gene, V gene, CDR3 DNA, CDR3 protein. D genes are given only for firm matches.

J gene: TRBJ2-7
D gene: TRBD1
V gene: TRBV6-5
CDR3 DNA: TGTGCCAGCAGTGCACCGGGACAGGGGGCGGGGGAGCAGTACTTC
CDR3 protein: CASSAPGQGAGEQYF

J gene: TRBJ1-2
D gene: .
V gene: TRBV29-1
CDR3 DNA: TGCAGCGTTGAGAGCTTGAGTGGCTACACCTTC
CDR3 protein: CSVESLSGYTF

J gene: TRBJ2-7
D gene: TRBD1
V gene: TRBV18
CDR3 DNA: TGTGCCAGCTCCAAAGAGGACAGGGATCTTGTCTCCTACGAGCAGTACTTC
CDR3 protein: CASSKEDRDLVSYEQYF

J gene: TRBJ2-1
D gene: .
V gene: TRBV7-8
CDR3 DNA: TGTGCCAGCAGCCCGGTTCGGGGAAGCACCTACAATGAGCAGTTCTTC
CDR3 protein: CASSPVRGSTYNEQFF

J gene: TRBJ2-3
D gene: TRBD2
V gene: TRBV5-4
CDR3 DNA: TGTGCCAGCAGGCTAGCGGGGGCCCCGGATACGCAGTATTTT
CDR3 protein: CASRLAGAPDTQYF

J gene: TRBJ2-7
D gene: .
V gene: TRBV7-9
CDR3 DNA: TGTGCCAGCAGCTTTTACTCATCCTACGAGCAGTACTTC
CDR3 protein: CASSFYSSYEQYF

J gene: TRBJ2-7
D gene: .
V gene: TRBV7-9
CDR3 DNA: TGTGCCAGCAGCCCCGAGCGGCTAGTAATAGGAAAAAACGAGCAGTACTTC
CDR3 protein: CASSPERLVIGKNEQYF

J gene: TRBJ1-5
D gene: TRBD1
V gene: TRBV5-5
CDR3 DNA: TGTGCCAGCAGCTGGTCACAGGGGGCTAGCGAGCCCCAGCATTTT
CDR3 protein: CASSWSQGASEPQHF

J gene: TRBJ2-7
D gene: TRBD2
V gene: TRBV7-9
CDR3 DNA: TGTGCCAGCAGCTTAAGGCGGGAGGGCCTATCCTACGAGCAGTACTTC
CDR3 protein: CASSLRREGLSYEQYF

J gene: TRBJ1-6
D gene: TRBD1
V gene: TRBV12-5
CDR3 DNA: TGTGCTAGTGCCAGGGACAGGGGAGGTTTTAATTCACCCCTCCACTTT
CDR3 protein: CASARDRGGFNSPLHF

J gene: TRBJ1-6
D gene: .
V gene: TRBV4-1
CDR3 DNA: TGCGCCAGCAGCCAGGGGAGCTCCTATAATTCACCCCTCCACTTT
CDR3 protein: CASSQGSSYNSPLHF

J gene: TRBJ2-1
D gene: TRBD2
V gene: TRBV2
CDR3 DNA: TGTGCCAGCAGTGATGCCGGGACTAGAACGATCTTC
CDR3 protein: CASSDAGTRTIF

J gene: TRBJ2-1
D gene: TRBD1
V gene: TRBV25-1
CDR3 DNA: TGTGCCAGCAGGGGACAGGGGTACAATGAGCAGTTCTTC
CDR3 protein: CASRGQGYNEQFF

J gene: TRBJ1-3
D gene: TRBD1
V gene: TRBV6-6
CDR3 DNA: TGTGCCAGCAGATCCGGGACAGCGATCTCTGGAAACACCATATATTTT
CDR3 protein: CASRSGTAISGNTIYF

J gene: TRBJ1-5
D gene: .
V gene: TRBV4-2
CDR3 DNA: TGTGCCAGCAGCCAAGAAAAAGGGCGGGTCAATCAGCCCCAGCATTTT
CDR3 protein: CASSQEKGRVNQPQHF

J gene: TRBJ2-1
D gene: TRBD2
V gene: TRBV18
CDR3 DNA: TGTGCCAGCTCACCACGTCAGCGGGATAGGTACAATGAGCAGTTCTTC
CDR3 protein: CASSPRQRDRYNEQFF

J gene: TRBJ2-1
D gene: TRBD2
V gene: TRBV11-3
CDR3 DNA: TGTGCCAGCAGCCTAAGGCGGGGTAGCGGGGGCGGGGGCTACAATGAGCAGTTCTTC
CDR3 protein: CASSLRRGSGGGGYNEQFF

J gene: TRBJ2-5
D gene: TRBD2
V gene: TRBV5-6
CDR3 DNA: TGTGCCAGCAGCTTGCTTTTGCGCACGGGGGGGAAAGAGACCCAGTACTTC
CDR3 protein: CASSLLLRTGGKETQYF

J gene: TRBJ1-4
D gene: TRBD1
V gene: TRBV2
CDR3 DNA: TGTGCCAGCATTCCCGCGGGACAGGGAGGGCCTAATGAAAAACTGTTTTTT
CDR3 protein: CASIPAGQGGPNEKLFF

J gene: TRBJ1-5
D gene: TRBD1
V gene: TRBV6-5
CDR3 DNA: TGTGCCAGCAGTGCGGACAGGGATCAGCCCCAGCATTTT
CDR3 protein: CASSADRDQPQHF

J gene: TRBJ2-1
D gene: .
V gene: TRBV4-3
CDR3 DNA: TGCGCCAGCAGCCAGCTACAGGGTGATGAGCAGTTCTTC
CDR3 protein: CASSQLQGDEQFF

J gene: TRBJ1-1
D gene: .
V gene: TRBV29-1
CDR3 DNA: TGCAGCGTTGAGTCAGGGCTTACTGAAGCTTTCTTT
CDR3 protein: CSVESGLTEAFF

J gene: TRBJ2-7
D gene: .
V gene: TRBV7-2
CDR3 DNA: TGTACCAGCAGCTTGGGACACATTAACTACGAGCAGTACTTC
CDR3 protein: CTSSLGHINYEQYF

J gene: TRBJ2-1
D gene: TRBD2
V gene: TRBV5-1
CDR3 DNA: TGCGCCAGCAGCTTGACGGGAGGGAGCAATGAGCAGTTCTTC
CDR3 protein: CASSLTGGSNEQFF

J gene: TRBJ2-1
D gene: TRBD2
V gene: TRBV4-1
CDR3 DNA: TGCGCCAGCCAGCGGGAGACGACCTACAATGAGCAGTTCTTC
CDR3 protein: CASQRETTYNEQFF

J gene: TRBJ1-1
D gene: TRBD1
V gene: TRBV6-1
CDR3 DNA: TGTGCCAGCAGTGCCCTTGGAGGACAGGGAACGGACACTGAAGCTTTCTTT
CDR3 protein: CASSALGGQGTDTEAFF

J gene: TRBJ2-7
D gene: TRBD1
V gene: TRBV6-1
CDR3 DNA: TGTGCCAGCGTAGGGACAGGCTCCTACGAGCAGTACTTC
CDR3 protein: CASVGTGSYEQYF

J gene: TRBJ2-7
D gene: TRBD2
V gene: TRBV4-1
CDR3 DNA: TGCGCCAGCAGCCAAAATAGCGGGGTTCGGTACGAGCAGTACTTC
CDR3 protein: CASSQNSGVRYEQYF

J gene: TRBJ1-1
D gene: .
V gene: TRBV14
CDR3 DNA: TGTGCCAGCAGCCAGTCGACAACCATGAACACTGAAGCTTTCTTT
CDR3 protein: CASSQSTTMNTEAFF

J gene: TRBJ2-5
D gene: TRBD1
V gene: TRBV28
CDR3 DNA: TGTGCCAGCAGTTTGGGACAGGGCGGGCGGGAGACCCAGTACTTC
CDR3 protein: CASSLGQGGRETQYF

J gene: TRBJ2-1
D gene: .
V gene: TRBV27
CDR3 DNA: TGTGCCAGCAGTTTATCAAGTTGGGCTGAGCAGTTCTTC
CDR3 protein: CASSLSSWAEQFF

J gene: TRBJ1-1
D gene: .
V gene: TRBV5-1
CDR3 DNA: TGCGCCAGCAGCACAGGGCGGATGAACACTGAAGCTTTCTTT
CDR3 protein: CASSTGRMNTEAFF

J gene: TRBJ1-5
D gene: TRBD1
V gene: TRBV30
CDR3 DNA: TGTGCCTGGGGAACAGGGGGGAGCAATCAGCCCCAGCATTTT
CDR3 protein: CAWGTGGSNQPQHF

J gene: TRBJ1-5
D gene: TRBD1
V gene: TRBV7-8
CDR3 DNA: TGTGCCAGCAGCTTAAAAGGACAGGGAGGTCAGCCCCAGCATTTT
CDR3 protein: CASSLKGQGGQPQHF

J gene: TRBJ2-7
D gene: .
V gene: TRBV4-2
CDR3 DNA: TGTGCCAGCAGCCAAGATGCGGTCCCCGGGGAGCAGTACTTC
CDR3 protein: CASSQDAVPGEQYF

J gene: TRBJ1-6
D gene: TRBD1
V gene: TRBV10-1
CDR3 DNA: TGCGCCGGCTGGGGACAGGGGGCGGATTCACCCCTCCACTTT
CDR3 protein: CAGWGQGADSPLHF

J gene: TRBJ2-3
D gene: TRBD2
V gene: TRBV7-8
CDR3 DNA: TGTGCCAGCGCATCTAGACGAGTTAGCGGGGGGGCTGATACGCAGTATTTT
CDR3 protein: CASASRRVSGGADTQYF

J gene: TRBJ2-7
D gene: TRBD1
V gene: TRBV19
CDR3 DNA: TGTGCCAGTAGTATCCAGGGACAGTCCTACGAGCAGTACTTC
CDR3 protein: CASSIQGQSYEQYF

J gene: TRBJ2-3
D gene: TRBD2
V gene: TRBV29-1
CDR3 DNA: TGCAGCGTCGCCGGGGGGGCAGATACGCAGTATTTT
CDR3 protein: CSVAGGADTQYF

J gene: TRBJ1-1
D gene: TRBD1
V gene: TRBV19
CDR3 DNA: TGTGCCAGTAGTTTCTCCGGGACAGGGGATTTCGCTTTCTTT
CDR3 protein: CASSFSGTGDFAFF

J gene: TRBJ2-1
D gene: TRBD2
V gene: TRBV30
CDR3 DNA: TGTGCCTGGAGTATTAGCGGGAGGATGTATGAGCAGTTCTTC
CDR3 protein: CAWSISGRMYEQFF

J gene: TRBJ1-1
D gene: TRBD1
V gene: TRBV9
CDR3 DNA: TGTGCCAGCAGCGTAGATGGGACAGGGCCAGAAGCTTTCTTT
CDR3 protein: CASSVDGTGPEAFF

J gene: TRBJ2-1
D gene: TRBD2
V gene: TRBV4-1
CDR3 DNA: TGCGCCAGCAGCCAAGACTCCGTCCTAGCGGGAGGCAACAATGAGCAGTTCTTC
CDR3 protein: CASSQDSVLAGGNNEQFF

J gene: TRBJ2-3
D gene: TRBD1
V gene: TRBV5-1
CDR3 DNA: TGCGCCAGCAGCACACGGACAGGGGAGGCTGGAGATACGCAGTATTTT
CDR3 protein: CASSTRTGEAGDTQYF

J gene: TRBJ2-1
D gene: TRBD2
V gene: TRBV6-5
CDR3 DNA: TGTGCCAGCAGTTACTCTGCTAGCGGTTCCTACAATGAGCAGTTCTTC
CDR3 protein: CASSYSASGSYNEQFF

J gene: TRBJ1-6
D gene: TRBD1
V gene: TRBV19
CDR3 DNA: TGTGCCAGTAGGCTGCAGGGGGGAAATCTCCCCCCCCTCCACTTT
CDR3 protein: CASRLQGGNLPPLHF

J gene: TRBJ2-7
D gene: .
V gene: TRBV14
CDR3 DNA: TGTGCCAGCAGCCTTACAGGGTTCTACGAGCAGTACTTC
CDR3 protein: CASSLTGFYEQYF

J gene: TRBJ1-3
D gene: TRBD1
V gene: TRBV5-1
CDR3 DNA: TGCGCCAGCAGCCGGGACAGGAGCTCTGGAAACACCATATATTTT
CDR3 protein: CASSRDRSSGNTIYF

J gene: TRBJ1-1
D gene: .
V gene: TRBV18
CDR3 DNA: TGTGCCAGCTCACAGAAACCCGGGGGCACTGAAGCTTTCTTT
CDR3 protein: CASSQKPGGTEAFF

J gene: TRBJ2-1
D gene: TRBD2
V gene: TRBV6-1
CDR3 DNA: TGTGCCAGCGTTAGGACTAGAGACTACAATGAGCAGTTCTTC
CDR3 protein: CASVRTRDYNEQFF

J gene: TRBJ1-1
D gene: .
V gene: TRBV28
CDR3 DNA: TGTGCCAGCAGTTTATTGGGCCCCGGGGGGCGCTCGGACACTGAAGCTTTCTTT
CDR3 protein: CASSLLGPGGRSDTEAFF

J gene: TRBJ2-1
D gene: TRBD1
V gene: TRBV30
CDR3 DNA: TGTGCCTGGAGCTTAACAGGGGGCTCCTACAATGAGCAGTTCTTC
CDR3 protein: CAWSLTGGSYNEQFF

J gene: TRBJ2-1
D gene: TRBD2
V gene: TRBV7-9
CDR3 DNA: TGTGCCAGCAGCGGGGCGGTAGCGGGAGGGCCATACAATGAGCAGTTCTTC
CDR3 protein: CASSGAVAGGPYNEQFF